The 21 T cell receptor beta chains below all came from one sample that was sequenced in a study of T-cell reconstitution after alpha-beta-depleted transplantation in children. Unique molecular identifiers were incorporated during preparation of the TCRbeta library. Each CDR3 protein is one row after TCRdb ran MiXCR on the PCR reads. The sample shows about 640,000 distinct CDR3 sequences, over 10% of them seen only once. Sequenced material: PBMCs, mostly from graft donor cells, taken 360 days after TCRalphabeta/CD19-depleted stem cell transplant. These receptors were collected from a male patient aged 10 to 17 who had a stem cell transplant for acute myeloid leukemia, so the T cells may come from the graft donor.

The rearrangement uses TRBV14 and TRBJ2-1, with D tentatively TRBD1 or TRBD2 (6 bases each). V was shortened by 0 bases and J by 3 bases, with 12 bases between the two germline ends. Germline V CDR1 and CDR2: SGHDN, FVKESK. This CDR3 has 16 residues. CDR3 region: CASSQDLGGLYNEQFF. CDR3 in DNA: TGTGCCAGCAGCCAAGATTTGGGGGGCCTCTACAATGAGCAGTTCTTC. Combining the CDR3 with reference TRBV14 and TRBJ2-1 gives the whole variable domain EAGVTQFPSHSVIEKGQTVTLRCDPISGHDNLYWYRRVMGKEIKFLLHFVKESKQDESGMPNNRFLAERTGGTYSTLKVQPAELEDSGVYFCASSQDLGGLYNEQFFGPGTRLTVL.

The table lists this clonotype with a few counts. This chain connects TRBV7-3 to TRBJ2-6; weak D call: TRBD1 (5 bases). Per the germline V gene, CDR1 is SGHTA and CDR2 is FQGTGA. Deletions cut 0 bases from V and 1 base from J, with 16 bases between. The CDR3 totals 19 residues. The CDR3 DNA reads TGTGCCAGCAGCTTAACCCGGCAGGGCAAAGATTCTGGGGCCAACGTCCTGACTTTC. This encodes CASSLTRQGKDSGANVLTF.

The chain combines TRBV20-1 with TRBJ2-2; 8 bases line up with TRBD2. This CDR3 contains 14 residues. The V and J ends lost 4 bases and 7 bases, in that order; junction bases with no gene match: 8. Germline V gene data show CDR1 as DFQATT and CDR2 as SNEGSKA (reference sequence). Here the CDR3 reads CSATGLVRGGELFF. The CDR3 coding sequence is TGCAGTGCTACGGGACTAGTGCGGGGCGGGGAGCTGTTTTTT.

This clonotype came up a few times. The chain recombines TRBV6-2 or TRBV6-3 with TRBJ2-7; TRBD2 agrees at 7 bases. Germline V gene sequence: CDR1 MNHEY, CDR2 SVGEGT. The junction had 8 bases not matched to a gene; V was cut back by 0 bases and J by 0 bases. CDR3 size: 17 residues. This chain's CDR3 is CASSYSGLAEFSYEQYF. The CDR3 DNA reads as TGTGCCAGCAGTTACTCCGGGCTAGCGGAGTTCTCCTACGAGCAGTACTTC.

Ten or more counts support this clonotype. The chain combines TRBV4-2 with TRBJ2-3; D is unclear. Trimming took off 0 bases at V and 2 bases at J, with 9 bases between the two ends. This CDR3 spans 15 amino acids. CDR1 and CDR2 from the germline V gene are LGHNA and YNFKEQ. CDR3 region: CASSQDYGPTDTQYF. The CDR3 region has the DNA TGTGCCAGCAGCCAAGATTACGGCCCCACAGATACGCAGTATTTT.

This clonotype came up a few times. The chain joins TRBV7-2 to TRBJ1-2; D is undetermined. The CDR3 spans 13 residues. The germline V gene has CDR1 SGHTA and CDR2 FQGNSA. Trimming shortened V by 3 bases and J by 0 bases, and 5 bases separated the two germline ends. CDR3 sequence (DNA): TGTGCCAGCAGCTTGTTAACTAACTATGGCTACACCTTC. Protein product: CASSLLTNYGYTF.

In its sample, this clonotype was seen a few times. V gene TRBV28 combines with J gene TRBJ2-1, with a weak D call TRBD2 (6 bases). The CDR3 covers 17 residues. Trimming removed 6 bases from V and 0 bases from J, with 18 bases in between. CDR1 is MDHEN, CDR2 SYDVKM, per germline. The CDR3 reads CASSSTFGGSSYNEQFF. The CDR3 region has the DNA TGTGCCAGCAGCTCCACTTTCGGGGGAAGCTCCTACAATGAGCAGTTCTTC.

V gene TRBV29-1 combines with J gene TRBJ1-5; D remains unclear. There are 12 residues in the CDR3. The germline CDR1 and CDR2 sequences are SQVTM and ANQGSEA. Between the trimmed V and J ends, which lost 4 bases and 7 bases, there was a span of 11 bases. In nucleotides, the CDR3 is TGCAGCGTTGCGGAGGACGGACAGCCCCAGCATTTT. Amino acids: CSVAEDGQPQHF.

This clonotype was counted a few times. The rearrangement joins TRBV12-5 to TRBJ2-3; D ambiguous. The V end lost 2 bases, the J end lost 4 bases, and 13 bases lay between the germline ends. CDR1 and CDR2 (germline): LGHNT, FRNRAP. This CDR3 has 15 residues. CDR3 amino acids: CASGLSPTISDTQYF. CDR3 DNA sequence: TGTGCTAGTGGTTTGTCCCCCACTATATCAGATACGCAGTATTTT. The whole variable domain, remainder taken from reference TRBV12-5 and TRBJ2-3, is DARVTQTPRHKVTEMGQEVTMRCQPILGHNTVFWYRQTMMQGLELLAYFRNRAPLDDSGMPKDRFSAEMPDATLATLKIQPSEPRDSAVYFCASGLSPTISDTQYFGPGTRLTVL.

The gene calls are TRBV20-1 and TRBJ1-5; no clear D. The germline V gene encodes CDR1 DFQATT and CDR2 SNEGSKA (reference sequence). The V end lost 1 base, the J end lost 7 bases, and 11 bases lay between the germline ends. The CDR3 runs 13 residues. This chain's CDR3 is CSARGKGYQPQHF. The CDR3 bases are TGCAGTGCTAGAGGAAAGGGTTACCAGCCCCAGCATTTT.

The chain is built from TRBV5-1 and TRBJ1-4; 7 bases are shared with TRBD1. The V gene's germline CDR1 is SGHRS and CDR2 YFSETQ. This CDR3 spans 15 amino acids. The trim removed 4 bases at V and 5 bases at J, leaving 8 bases unmatched. The CDR3 DNA sequence: TGCGCCAGCAGCCAATGGGACAGCTCAAATGAAAAACTGTTTTTT. Amino acid sequence: CASSQWDSSNEKLFF.

This clonotype was seen ten or more times. In nucleotides, the CDR3 is TGTGCCAGCAGCTTGGACCCTAGCGGGACCTACAATGAGCAGTTCTTC. Amino acid sequence: CASSLDPSGTYNEQFF. The J gene is TRBJ2-1, the V gene TRBV5-4, with 9 bases fitting TRBD2. Germline assignment: CDR1 SGHNT and CDR2 YYREEE (reference sequence). The CDR3 has 16 amino acids. J gave up 2 bases and V 0 bases, and 3 bases lay outside the gene matches.

The rearrangement links TRBV29-1 to TRBJ2-7; a possible D gene is TRBD2 (6 bases). The germline CDR1 and CDR2 sequences are SQVTM and ANQGSEA. Trimming cost V 3 bases and J 2 bases, with 14 bases left between them. The CDR3 length is 14 residues. In nucleotides, the CDR3 is TGCAGCGTTGAGGGGGGATCTTTAGCCTACGAGCAGTACTTC. Its translation is CSVEGGSLAYEQYF.

In the case of this clonotype: This may come from a read error, since a much larger clone is one base off. CDR3 DNA: TGTGCCAGCAGCTTGCCGAGGAGTAGCACAGATACGCAGTATTTT. Amino acid sequence: CASSLPRSSTDTQYF. The rearrangement links TRBV5-6 to TRBJ2-3; D unclear. This CDR3 region has 15 residues. The V end was cut by 1 base, the J end by 0 bases, with 9 bases between. CDR1 is SGHDT and CDR2 is YYEEEE in the germline V gene.

This chain uses TRBV11-2 with TRBJ2-7; TRBD1 might be the D (6 bases). The germline gives CDR1 SGHAT, CDR2 FQNNGV. Trimming removed 3 bases at V and 3 bases at J, with 12 bases between. The CDR3 runs to 14 residues. Here the CDR3 reads CASSFPTGLYEQYF. The CDR3 DNA follows: TGTGCCAGCAGCTTTCCGACAGGACTCTACGAGCAGTACTTC. Supplemented by reference TRBV11-2 and TRBJ2-7, the full variable domain reads EAGVAQSPRYKIIEKRQSVAFWCNPISGHATLYWYQQILGQGPKLLIQFQNNGVVDDSQLPKDRFSAERLKGVDSTLKIQPAKLEDSAVYLCASSFPTGLYEQYFGPGTRLTVT.

This clonotype was seen a handful of times. The V gene is TRBV11-2, the J gene TRBJ1-5; D gene ambiguous. CDR3 length: 16 amino acids. CDR1 and CDR2 from the germline V gene are SGHAT and FQNNGV. V lost 1 base and J lost 3, with 13 bases in between. CDR3 amino acids: CASSLGESAYNQPQHF. CDR3 nucleotides: TGTGCCAGCAGCTTAGGAGAGTCGGCCTACAATCAGCCCCAGCATTTT. The variable domain in full, completed from reference TRBV11-2 and TRBJ1-5, reads EAGVAQSPRYKIIEKRQSVAFWCNPISGHATLYWYQQILGQGPKLLIQFQNNGVVDDSQLPKDRFSAERLKGVDSTLKIQPAKLEDSAVYLCASSLGESAYNQPQHFGDGTRLSIL.

The sample holds a few counts of this clonotype. The chain joins TRBV5-6 to TRBJ2-2, with TRBD1 as a possible D gene (6 bases). Germline V CDR1 and CDR2: SGHDT, YYEEEE. The CDR3 covers 15 residues. Trimming left V 7 bases short and J 4 bases short, with 17 bases between. The CDR3, as DNA: TGTGCCAGCCAACCTCAGGGGTTTTTCACCGGGGAGCTGTTTTTT. Translation: CASQPQGFFTGELFF.

This clonotype was counted ten times or more. This CDR3 reads CASSQVLAGGTSYEQYF. The DNA for the CDR3 is TGCGCCAGCAGCCAAGTGCTAGCGGGAGGTACATCCTACGAGCAGTACTTC. This chain links TRBV4-3 with TRBJ2-7; TRBD2 matches at 11 bases. CDR3 length: 17 residues. Germline V gene sequence: CDR1 LGHNA, CDR2 YSLEER. V lost 1 base and J lost 1; bases outside the gene matches: 6.

There are many counts of this clonotype. This rearrangement joins TRBV7-8 to TRBJ2-7, with D perhaps matching TRBD1 (5 bases). The germline gives CDR1 SGHVS, CDR2 FQNEAQ. The CDR3 length is 15 residues. The V end was cut by 5 bases, the J end by 0 bases, with 14 bases between. The CDR3 spells CASSRSRGSSYEQYF. The CDR3 bases are TGTGCCAGCAGCCGCTCAAGGGGAAGCTCCTACGAGCAGTACTTC.

This clonotype was observed a few times. The rearrangement uses TRBV20-1 and TRBJ2-4, with TRBD2 matching 10 bases. The CDR3 is 18 residues long. Germline loops: CDR1 DFQATT, CDR2 SNEGSKA (reference sequence). J was trimmed by 2 bases and V by 5 bases; bases with no gene match: 15. The CDR3 loop is CSAQRLAGARQTKNIQYF. The CDR3 DNA is TGCAGTGCTCAGAGGCTAGCGGGAGCCCGGCAGACCAAAAACATTCAGTACTTC.

In DNA, the CDR3 is TGCAGCGTACAAGGGGCAGGGGAGCGTGGCTACACCTTC. This encodes CSVQGAGERGYTF. The chain links TRBV29-1 to TRBJ1-2, with a possible D match to TRBD1 (6 bases). CDR3 length: 13 residues. Trimming stripped 6 bases from V and 7 bases from J, with 18 bases between. Germline CDR1 and CDR2: SQVTM and ANQGSEA. Based on the CDR3 plus reference TRBV29-1 and TRBJ1-2, the full variable domain is SAVISQKPSRDICQRGTSLTIQCQVDSQVTMMFWYRQQPGQSLTLIATANQGSEATYESGFVIDKFPISRPNLTFSTLTVSNMSPEDSSIYLCSVQGAGERGYTFGSGTRLTVV.